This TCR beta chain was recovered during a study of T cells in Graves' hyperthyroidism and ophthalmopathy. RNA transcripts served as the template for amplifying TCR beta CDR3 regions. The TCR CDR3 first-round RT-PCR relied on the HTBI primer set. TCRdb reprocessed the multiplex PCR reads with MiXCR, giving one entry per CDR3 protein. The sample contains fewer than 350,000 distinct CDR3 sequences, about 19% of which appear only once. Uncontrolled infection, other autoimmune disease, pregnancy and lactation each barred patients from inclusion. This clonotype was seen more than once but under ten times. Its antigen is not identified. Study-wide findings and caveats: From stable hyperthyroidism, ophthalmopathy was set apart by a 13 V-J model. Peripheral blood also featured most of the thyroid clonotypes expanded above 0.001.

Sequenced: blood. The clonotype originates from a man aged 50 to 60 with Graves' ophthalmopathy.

The CDR3 nucleotides read TGCAGTGCTAGAGAGGGGGGACTAGCCCTTCAGCAGTTCTTC. Encoded protein: CSAREGGLALQQFF. The chain couples TRBV20-1 to TRBJ2-1, with TRBD2 matching 9 bases. The V segment lost 0 bases and the J segment 11 bases; nucleotides outside the gene matches: 8. Looked up from germline, CDR1 is DFQATT and CDR2 is SNEGSKA (reference sequence). The CDR3 is 14 amino acids.